The 16 T cell receptor beta chains below were found in one sample sequenced in a study of post-analysis software for immune sequencing data. No antigen is known for these receptors. Findings and caveats of the study: Included in a set of a few TRBV segments more frequent in patients than controls were TRBV5-6, TRBV5-1 and TRBV20-1.

cDNA libraries for TCR beta contained unique molecular identifiers. MiXCR, run by TCRdb on the PCR reads, gives a single entry per CDR3 protein. The profile shows 600,000 to 750,000 distinct CDR3 sequences, 55% to 60% of them singletons. Sequencing was done on a sample of blood. The receptors shown here come from a girl aged 2-10 years with multiple sclerosis.

The chain is built from TRBV18 and TRBJ2-7; 11 positions match TRBD2. From germline, CDR1 is KGHSH and CDR2 LQKENI. Unmatched junction bases numbered 8, after V lost 8 bases and J lost 2 bases. This CDR3 spans 15 amino acids. The CDR3 spells CASTTTSGSTYEQYF. For the CDR3, the DNA is TGTGCCAGCACTACTACTAGCGGGAGTACCTACGAGCAGTACTTC.

The chain employs TRBV7-9 and TRBJ2-3; 8 bases are shared with TRBD1. The length of the CDR3 is 14 residues. The V gene's germline CDR1 is SEHNR and CDR2 FQNEAQ (reference sequence). Unmatched junction bases numbered 3, after V lost 2 bases and J lost 5 bases. The DNA of the CDR3 is TGTGCCAGCAGCTTATCCAGGGGGCAAGATACGCAGTATTTT. This encodes CASSLSRGQDTQYF.

This clonotype appeared a few times. The chain has TRBV6-5 and TRBJ2-4, with D unclear. The tail of the sequence fits TRBJ2-7 better, so the J call may be wrong. This CDR3 is 14 amino acids long. Germline lookup yields CDR1 MNHEY and CDR2 SVGAGI. CDR3 sequence reads: CASSPRKPGVEQYF. CDR3 in DNA: TGTGCCAGCAGCCCACGTAAGCCTGGGGTCGAGCAGTACTTC.

This rearrangement joins TRBV20-1 to TRBJ2-3, with TRBD2 as a possible D gene (5 bases). CDR1 and CDR2 from the germline V gene are DFQATT and SNEGSKA (reference sequence). V was pared by 6 bases and J by 0 bases, with 10 bases between. This CDR3 comprises 13 residues. The CDR3 DNA reads TGCAGTGCAGCGGCCTACAGCACAGATACGCAGTATTTT. It specifies CSAAAYSTDTQYF.

The gene calls are TRBV7-9 and TRBJ2-7; 9 bases line up with TRBD2. The CDR3 is made up of 20 amino acids. The germline V gene has CDR1 SEHNR and CDR2 FQNEAQ (reference sequence). The junction had 22 bases not matched to a gene; V was cut back by 5 bases and J by 2 bases. The CDR3 nucleotides read TGTGCCAGCAGCCCCCACCGATCGTCAAACCGGGCGGGAGGGCCCTACGAGCAGTACTTC. Translation gives CASSPHRSSNRAGGPYEQYF.

The chain carries TRBV5-1 and TRBJ2-6, with D tentatively TRBD1 (6 bases). Germline loops: CDR1 SGHRS, CDR2 YFSETQ. CDR3 length equals 16 residues. V lost 5 bases, J lost 2 bases, and 14 bases lay in between. The CDR3 sequence: CASSSYRETGANVLTF. The CDR3 nucleotides are TGCGCCAGCAGTTCCTACAGGGAGACTGGGGCCAACGTCCTGACTTTC.

This clonotype has more than one count but fewer than ten. The rearrangement joins TRBV6-1 to TRBJ2-1; possibly TRBD1 for D (6 bases). From germline, CDR1 is MNHNS and CDR2 SASEGT. Trimming removed 4 bases from V and 3 bases from J, with 10 bases in between. The CDR3 length is 14 residues. The CDR3 reads CASSGNRVYNEQFF. DNA for the CDR3: TGTGCCAGCAGTGGAAACAGGGTCTACAATGAGCAGTTCTTC.

This clonotype was seen only a few times. The chain has TRBV6-5 and TRBJ2-1; D not resolved. Germline V gene sequence: CDR1 MNHEY, CDR2 SVGAGI. The CDR3 is 12 residues long. With 11 bases removed from V and 1 base from J, the gap between germline ends came to 9 bases. The CDR3 here is CAARTSYNEQFF. The CDR3 DNA sequence: TGTGCCGCCCGAACGTCCTACAATGAGCAGTTCTTC.

The J gene is TRBJ2-5, the V gene TRBV12-3 or TRBV12-4; 9 nucleotides line up with TRBD2. V shed 3 bases, J shed 11 bases, and the junction held 13 bases outside the gene matches. This CDR3 spans 15 amino acids. CDR3 residues: CASSFGLAGRNEQYF. Written as DNA, the CDR3 is TGTGCCAGCAGTTTCGGGCTAGCGGGGCGAAATGAGCAGTACTTC.

The chain has TRBV29-1 and TRBJ1-4, with 8 bases aligning to TRBD1. Germline CDR1 is SQVTM and CDR2 is ANQGSEA. The V and J ends lost 5 bases and 5 bases, in that order; junction bases with no gene match: 7. This CDR3 has 14 amino acids. CDR3 loop: CSVRQGSLNEKLFF. The CDR3 region has the DNA TGCAGCGTTCGACAGGGGTCACTAAATGAAAAACTGTTTTTT.

This chain uses TRBV10-3 with TRBJ2-7, with 8 bases identical to TRBD2. CDR1 and CDR2 (germline): ENHRY, SYGVKD. V was pared by 5 bases and J by 7 bases, with 7 bases of the junction left unmatched. The CDR3 contains 13 residues. CDR3 DNA sequence: TGTGCCATCAGTCCAGCGGGAGTAGAAGAGCAGTACTTC. It encodes CAISPAGVEEQYF.

The chain recombines TRBV7-9 with TRBJ2-7, with 9 bases aligning to TRBD2. The CDR3 has 20 amino acids. After removal of 2 bases from V and 1 base from J, the junction contained 18 bases not matched to a gene. Per germline, CDR1 SEHNR and CDR2 FQNEAQ (reference sequence). CDR3 amino acids: CASSLWVGGRASGNSYEQYF. DNA for the CDR3: TGTGCCAGCAGCTTATGGGTCGGCGGTAGGGCTAGCGGGAATTCCTACGAGCAGTACTTC. Full variable domain (remainder filled in from reference TRBV7-9 and TRBJ2-7): DTGVSQNPRHKITKRGQNVTFRCDPISEHNRLYWYRQTLGQGPEFLTYFQNEAQLEKSRLLSDRFSAERPKGSFSTLEIQRTEQGDSAMYLCASSLWVGGRASGNSYEQYFGPGTRLTVT.

The chain combines TRBV11-2 with TRBJ2-6; tentative D call: TRBD1 (7 bases). V gave up 5 bases and J gave up 5 bases, with 28 bases separating them. The CDR3 extends over 20 amino acids. Germline assignment: CDR1 SGHAT and CDR2 FQNNGV. The CDR3 nucleotides are TGTGCCAGCAGCCCACTGTGGTCCGGAGGGGGCCTTAGTTGGGCCAACGTCCTGACTTTC. Amino acid sequence: CASSPLWSGGGLSWANVLTF.

CDR3 nucleotide sequence: TGTGCCAGCACATACCCGAAAGGGGGGGCCTTCTACGAGCAGTACTTC. Translating it yields CASTYPKGGAFYEQYF. This chain links TRBV14 with TRBJ2-7, with D maybe TRBD2 (7 bases). Trimming shortened V by 7 bases and J by 3 bases, and 22 bases separated the two germline ends. This CDR3 is 16 amino acids long. Per the germline V gene, CDR1 is SGHDN and CDR2 is FVKESK.

This clonotype was counted a single time. This chain connects TRBV14 to TRBJ2-1; D is perhaps TRBD1 or TRBD2 (5 bases each). Germline loops: CDR1 SGHDN, CDR2 FVKESK. The CDR3 has 19 residues. Trimming removed 0 bases from V and 4 bases from J, with 22 bases in between. CDR3 sequence reads: CASSQDYGGTTVPYNEQFF. CDR3 nucleotides: TGTGCCAGCAGCCAAGATTATGGGGGTACAACAGTCCCTTACAATGAGCAGTTCTTC.

A word on this clonotype: A read error may account for a junction end that differs from germline. This rearrangement joins TRBV12-3 or TRBV12-4 to TRBJ2-3; D is undetermined. CDR3 size: 13 residues. For the CDR3, the DNA is TGTACCAGCAGTTTACGCTTCACAGATACGCAGTATTTT. This sequence encodes CTSSLRFTDTQYF.